This passage covers 19 T cell receptor beta chains from one sample sequenced in a study of blood T cell repertoires in COVID-19 (dated by TCRdb to the early 2020s). The library was produced with the immunoSEQ multiplex PCR assay. TCRdb obtained this table from immuneACCESS and retained in-frame rearrangements with V and J assigned. These tables miss some clones; where compared with another copy, unresolved V genes account for less than half of the shortfall, and the remainder is unexplained. Counted in this sample were about 220,000 clones; around four fifths of them appeared once. Of the sample, roughly 5% is held by the ten largest clones. Sequencing input: PBMCs or T cells enriched from blood (not recorded which). The receptors stem from a woman between 45 and 60 years old who had been exposed to COVID-19.

The genes are TRBV14 and TRBJ1-3; D possibly corresponds to TRBD1 (5 bases). The CDR3 extends over 14 amino acids. V was clipped by 4 bases and J by 0 bases, with 7 bases between them. Germline V gene lookup returns CDR1 SGHDN and CDR2 FVKESK. The CDR3 region is CASSPRVSGNTIYF. CDR3 nucleotide sequence: TGTGCCAGCAGCCCCAGGGTCTCTGGAAACACCATATATTTT. Together with reference TRBV14 and TRBJ1-3, the CDR3 gives the full variable domain: EAGVTQFPSHSVIEKGQTVTLRCDPISGHDNLYWYRRVMGKEIKFLLHFVKESKQDESGMPNNRFLAERTGGTYSTLKVQPAELEDSGVYFCASSPRVSGNTIYFGEGSWLTVV.

This rearrangement joins TRBV2 to TRBJ1-3; D not resolved. The CDR3 runs 13 residues. The germline V gene has CDR1 SNHLY and CDR2 FYNNEI. The V end lost 8 bases, the J end lost 7 bases, and 15 bases lay between the germline ends. The CDR3 DNA follows: TGTGCCAGCCTCCTAGGAGCCAGTAACACCATATATTTT. This encodes CASLLGASNTIYF.

For this clone: Relative to the germline gene, one junction end is altered; a read error may explain this. V and J are TRBV15 and TRBJ1-2, with D possibly matching TRBD1 (6 bases). In germline, CDR1 is LNHNV, CDR2 YYDKDF (reference sequence). The CDR3 is made up of 14 amino acids. The CDR3: CATSRLTGQGGESF. CDR3 in DNA: TGTGCCACCAGCAGACTAACGGGACAAGGAGGAGAAAGCTTC.

The V gene is TRBV6-4, the J gene TRBJ2-2; no clear D gene. Trimming stripped 5 bases from V and 6 bases from J, with 10 bases between. Germline V gene sequence: CDR1 MRHNA, CDR2 SNTAGT. CDR3 size: 13 residues. CDR3 region: CASSPPRSGELFF. In DNA form, the CDR3 reads TGTGCCAGCAGTCCGCCTAGGTCCGGGGAGCTGTTTTTT.

In its sample, this clone was seen a few times. This sequence joins TRBV5-4 and TRBJ1-1, with D unclear. Germline V gives CDR1 SGHNT, CDR2 YYREEE (reference sequence). The CDR3 length is 15 residues. V was cut by 4 bases and J by 3 bases, with 16 bases left in between. CDR3 amino acids: CASSVRRPQDTEAFF. The CDR3, as DNA: TGTGCCAGCAGCGTTCGACGGCCCCAGGACACTGAAGCTTTCTTT.

This clone was observed a handful of times. The chain joins TRBV5-1 to TRBJ2-5; D is perhaps TRBD1 (5 bases). CDR1 is SGHRS, CDR2 YFSETQ, per germline. The ends were cut back, 4 bases at V and 9 bases at J, with 19 bases in the middle. The CDR3 loop spans 14 amino acids. The CDR3 sequence: CASSLDRQESAQYF. DNA of the CDR3: TGCGCCAGCAGCCTAGACAGACAAGAGTCGGCCCAGTACTTC.

CDR3 sequence reads: CASSERQAANSPLHF. As DNA, the CDR3 is TGTGCCAGCAGTGAAAGGCAGGCCGCTAATTCACCCCTCCACTTT. The chain joins TRBV6-1 to TRBJ1-6; D unclear. From germline, CDR1 is MNHNS and CDR2 SASEGT. The CDR3 runs 15 residues. V shed 2 bases and J shed 6 bases, with 11 bases lying between them.

The chain combines TRBV19 with TRBJ2-1; 11 bases align to TRBD1. J was trimmed by 5 bases and V by 5 bases; bases with no gene match: 11. CDR1 is LNHDA and CDR2 is SQIVND in the germline V gene (reference sequence). The CDR3 spans 17 residues. This CDR3 reads CASSRYLGTGGDNEQFF. CDR3 DNA sequence: TGTGCCAGTAGTCGGTATCTTGGGACAGGGGGGGACAATGAGCAGTTCTTC.

The table lists this clone with a few counts. This rearrangement joins TRBV25-1 to TRBJ1-1; TRBD1 is a possible D gene (6 bases). The V and J ends lost 5 bases and 3 bases respectively, with 7 bases between them. Per the germline V gene, CDR1 is MGHDK and CDR2 is SYGVNS. This CDR3 has 12 amino acids. CDR3 coding DNA: TGTGCCAGCAGTCAGGGGTACACTGAAGCTTTCTTT. Its protein product is CASSQGYTEAFF. Filled out from reference TRBV25-1 and TRBJ1-1, the complete variable domain reads EADIYQTPRYLVIGTGKKITLECSQTMGHDKMYWYQQDPGMELHLIHYSYGVNSTEKGDLSSESTVSRIRTEHFPLTLESARPSHTSQYLCASSQGYTEAFFGQGTRLTVV.

The chain has TRBV7-2 and TRBJ2-7; D ambiguous. Germline CDR1 reads SGHTA; CDR2 reads FQGNSA. The CDR3 covers 14 residues. V was clipped by 1 base and J by 2 bases, with 9 bases between them. CDR3 sequence reads: CASSLEQAAYEQYF. The CDR3 nucleotides read TGTGCCAGCAGCTTAGAGCAGGCTGCCTACGAGCAGTACTTC.

CDR3 region: CASTSGEDIQYF. CDR3 DNA: TGTGCCAGCACGTCTGGGGAGGACATTCAGTACTTC. The chain has TRBV7-9 and TRBJ2-4; TRBD2 is a possible D gene (6 bases). V was pared by 7 bases and J by 8 bases, with 12 bases between. From germline, CDR1 is SEHNR and CDR2 FQNEAQ (reference sequence). This CDR3 comprises 12 residues.

The V and J genes are TRBV15 and TRBJ1-1; D is ambiguous. There are 14 residues in the CDR3. The ends were cut back, 0 bases at V and 1 base at J, with 6 bases in the middle. Germline V gene sequence: CDR1 LNHNV, CDR2 YYDKDF (reference sequence). The DNA for the CDR3 is TGTGCCACCAGCAGAGATGGGCCGAACACTGAAGCTTTCTTT. It yields the protein CATSRDGPNTEAFF.

The chain uses TRBV11-2 and TRBJ2-5; TRBD2 matches 9 bases. With 10 bases clipped from V and 5 bases from J, the junction kept 11 bases outside the gene matches. This CDR3 comprises 14 residues. CDR1 SGHAT and CDR2 FQNNGV come from the germline V gene. CDR3: CATKSAGGRETQYF. The CDR3 nucleotides read TGTGCCACCAAGTCGGCGGGGGGGAGGGAGACCCAGTACTTC.

Only a few counts were recorded for this clone. The CDR3 region is CASSPVGQAGTEAFF. In DNA, the CDR3 is TGTGCCAGCTCACCCGTTGGGCAGGCTGGGACTGAAGCTTTCTTT. The V and J genes are TRBV18 and TRBJ1-1; D unresolved. V dropped 3 bases and J dropped 5 bases, with 16 bases sitting between them. Per germline, CDR1 KGHSH and CDR2 LQKENI. This CDR3 contains 15 residues.

The rearrangement uses TRBV5-1 and TRBJ2-5; TRBD1 is a possible D gene (6 bases). In germline, CDR1 is SGHRS, CDR2 YFSETQ. This CDR3 comprises 13 residues. The V gene lost 6 bases and the J gene lost 3 bases, with 12 bases spanning the gap. The CDR3 DNA follows: TGCGCCAGCACCCTGACAGGAGAAGAGACCCAGTACTTC. Its translation is CASTLTGEETQYF.

The table lists this clone with a count of one. The rearrangement uses TRBV30 and TRBJ2-6; 7 bases fit TRBD1. CDR1 is GTSNPN, CDR2 SVGIG, per germline (reference sequence). V trimming: 5 bases; J trimming: 2 bases; junction bases outside the gene matches: 3. The CDR3 is 14 amino acids. The chain's CDR3 is CAWEGGPGANVLTF. CDR3 in DNA: TGTGCCTGGGAAGGGGGCCCTGGGGCCAACGTCCTGACTTTC.

Written as DNA, the CDR3 is TGTGCCAGCAGCCCGTCGGGACAGGGGGTCGGGTCTAACTATGGCTACACCTTC. Residues: CASSPSGQGVGSNYGYTF. The chain carries TRBV7-2 and TRBJ1-2; TRBD1 aligns across 11 bases. Germline CDR1 SGHTA, CDR2 FQGNSA. The CDR3 contains 18 residues. V was pared by 5 bases and J by 0 bases, with 11 bases of the junction left unmatched.

CDR3 sequence: CASSLLGTGEEAFF. The CDR3 DNA reads as TGTGCCAGCAGTTTATTGGGGACAGGGGAGGAAGCTTTCTTT. The rearrangement uses TRBV28 and TRBJ1-1; 10 nucleotides agree with TRBD1. CDR3 length equals 14 residues. Germline trimming cut 1 base from V and 8 bases from J; bases unmatched to any gene: 4. Germline CDR1 is MDHEN and CDR2 is SYDVKM.

The genes are TRBV5-1 and TRBJ2-6; D may be TRBD1 (5 bases). The germline V and J ends were trimmed by 3 bases and 2 bases, with 15 bases remaining between them. The length of the CDR3 is 17 residues. The germline V gene encodes CDR1 SGHRS and CDR2 YFSETQ. CDR3 region: CASSSSRGGPGANVLTF. The CDR3 DNA sequence: TGCGCCAGCAGCTCGAGTAGGGGCGGTCCTGGGGCCAACGTCCTGACTTTC.